This T cell receptor beta chain is from a study of cytomegalovirus exposure and HLA in healthy donors (dated by TCRdb to about 2017). Regarding the complete study: A later analysis indicated that the 95 to 150 validation repertoires were generated on the platform also employed for the roughly 720 repertoires of the first cohort. The study aimed to test whether signatures of past pathogen exposure could be identified by cataloging public T cell receptors. In addition to the first cohort of 650 to 750 subjects, a separate validation cohort of approximately 110 different subjects was used. To predict cytomegalovirus infection status, the study combined high-throughput TCR immunosequencing, statistical association of individual TCRs with disease status, and machine learning.

A note on this clone: Its antigen remains unidentified. Base qualities are not at hand, and no much larger clone is one base apart.

Paper-wide results and their limitations: The study listed over 150 TCR beta chains as associated with cytomegalovirus. In a later analysis, TCRs clustered in the first cohort were found to also tend to co-occur in the approximately 110 validation repertoires, with 85% to 95% of cluster scores above 0. The classifier was reported to diagnose cytomegalovirus status with high specificity and sensitivity in both the original cohort and the validation cohort. A few of the identified cytomegalovirus-associated TCR beta chains were confirmed in vitro to be specific for cytomegalovirus antigens. It was suggested by the authors that the approach could potentially be generalized to other disease states and immunological phenotypes. A later analysis lacked HLA typing for the validation cohort, so it scored co-occurrence in that cohort across all 110 or so repertoires. Most TCR sequences were observed very rarely across donors, whereas some public TCRs were present in many individuals.

The receptor library was made with the immunoSEQ multiplex PCR assay. Concerning the study's data processing: A statistical classification framework was built to diagnose cytomegalovirus status from the catalog of TCR beta chain sequences. Imported from immuneACCESS, the table was reduced by TCRdb to in-frame sequences with V and J called. These copies leave out some clones; in studies compared against another copy, an unresolved V gene accounts for under half, and the cause of the remainder is not known. V, J and clone size are taken as reported in that table, and D and trimming were inferred from the DNA itself. The sample table records about 360,000 clones; 75% to 90% of these occur just once. The top ten clonotypes cover over 0.75% of the sample. The junction carries 13 bases between V and J, which are trimmed by 1 base and 10 bases respectively. CDR1 MGHRA and CDR2 YSYEKL were looked up in the germline V gene. The CDR3 covers 13 residues, taking in both the cysteine and the phenylalanine. Kept here is only the CDR3 DNA, which spans 39 bases and is read in frame from base 1.

Donors formed part of the validation cohort, which comprised fewer than 150 subjects and was distinct from the first cohort of several hundred subjects. This receptor was identified in a woman under 30 in good health and CMV-seronegative. What was sequenced was PBMCs. The chain was built from TRBV4-1 and TRBJ1-1; the D gene cannot be named for sure. CDR3 region: CASSQGFSRGAFF. The DNA reads as follows: TGCGCCAGCAGCCAAGGTTTCAGTCGCGGAGCTTTCTTT.